This T cell receptor beta chain is from a study of T cell responses to AZD1222 COVID-19 vaccine. This clone was found once. The junction shows a germline mismatch at one end, possibly a read error. Germline values: CDR1 MDHEN, CDR2 SYDVKM. The CDR3 contains 13 residues. Here immunoSEQ multiplex PCR was the method, and the copy in TCRdb shows in-frame clones only, minus some. In the table there are about 84,000 clones, 70% to 90% of which are singletons. This clonotype was sampled from an adult who received the AZD1222 COVID-19 vaccine. The rearrangement links TRBV28 to TRBJ1-2; the D is unclear. The source material was peripheral blood, sampled 28 days after the second AZD1222 dose. The CDR3 DNA reads as TGTGCCAGCAGTTTAGACCGGAAGTATGGCTACACCTTT. Translation: CASSLDRKYGYTF.